The T cell receptor (beta chain) under discussion was sequenced for a study of cytomegalovirus exposure and HLA in healthy donors (dated by TCRdb to about 2017). Context from the whole study: According to an earlier analysis of 587 of the donors, 200 million or so T cells yielded 90 million to 130 million unique TCR beta sequences and less than 300 Gb of sequence data. The aim of the study was to test whether cataloging public T cell receptors could identify signatures of past pathogen exposure. The study used immunosequencing to profile the T cell repertoires of hundreds of subjects and linked those repertoires to cytomegalovirus serostatus. Among almost 400 genotyped donors of the cohort, an average of about 240,000 unique TCR beta nucleotide sequences were sequenced per donor, roughly a sixth of them non-productive. Typing coverage differed by locus: A, B, C, DRB1 and DQB1 were typed in roughly 620-630 donors, DQA1 in roughly 510, DPA1 in 600 to 610, and DPB1 in 400 to 480. In addition to the first cohort of hundreds of subjects, a separate validation cohort of some 120 different subjects was used. Donor age, sex, ethnicity and CMV serostatus were compiled alongside the repertoire data. To predict cytomegalovirus infection status, the study brought together high-throughput TCR immunosequencing, statistical association of individual TCRs with disease status, and machine learning. HLA typing included class I and class II loci at four-digit resolution. All discovery cohort repertoires had been generated on a single sequencing platform. An earlier analysis of 500 to 750 of the donors applied high-throughput TCR beta sequencing to assess whether each TCR beta V gene segment acted as functional or pseudogenic. To study patterns of TCR occurrence, a later analysis re-analyzed previously published TCR beta repertoires from several hundred donors and added high-resolution HLA genotyping. An early release that covered about 600 HLA-typed donors contained 300 to 350 gigabases of sequencing data and some 87 million unique TCR sequences. Four to six DR-DQ haplotypes were handled as single units for association and clustering, since linkage in the cohort was strong. The genetic ancestry cluster associated with self-reported Caucasian donors included 81% of the 398 genotyped donors. A later genetic analysis used genome-wide SNP genotypes for about 55% of the 666 donors, treating that subset as a discovery cohort. In the later analysis, no new phenotypic data were used to find candidate immune exposures; instead, reliance was placed on TCR beta sequences and their occurrence across donors.

Preparation of the library involved the immunoSEQ multiplex PCR assay. For the multiplex PCR, a mixture combining 60 forward primers for TCR Vbeta segments and 13 reverse primers for TCR Jbeta segments was used. The CDR3 region of rearranged TCR beta genes was amplified from genomic DNA by a multiplex PCR assay. The Illumina HiSeq System was used to sequence the amplified TCR beta libraries as 87-base-pair reads. Regarding the original processing steps: A later analysis tallied 80 million to 95 million unique TCR beta chains across the 600 to 700 repertoires, and some 12 million of those chains were shared by two or more donors. Raw reads were error-corrected and collapsed into unique sequences by a nearest-neighbor algorithm in which closely related sequences were merged to remove PCR and sequencing errors. CDR3 sequences were aligned to IMGT reference sequences to assign V, D and J gene segments. For a sequence to be retained, a match of at least six nucleotides was required to both a V gene segment and a J gene segment. A rearrangement counted as productive if the CDR3 had no stop codons and remained in frame with V and J, and every other rearrangement counted as non-productive. Following IMGT convention, CDR3 was defined as the stretch from the second conserved V-encoded cysteine up to the conserved J-encoded phenylalanine. The earlier analysis of about 560 of the donors excluded any sequence lacking an unambiguous match to a single V gene segment. An earlier analysis of 550 to 650 of the donors classified V segments as functional when productive rearrangements were above 56.7% and as segregating when the standard deviation between donors was above 5%. To diagnose cytomegalovirus status from the catalog of TCR beta chain sequences, a statistical classification framework was built. In a later analysis, V and J genes were assigned by comparing TCR nucleotide sequences against IMGT/GENE-DB human TR gene sequences. A later analysis assigned CDR3 sequences and most-parsimonious VDJ recombination scenarios with the TCRdist pipeline. In a later analysis, each TCR beta chain was defined by its CDR3 amino acid sequence together with its V-gene family, and reads without a unique V-gene family were excluded. To address suspected cross-contamination and a sequencing artifact, a later analysis removed roughly 580 highly shared, low-generation-probability nucleotide sequences. In a later analysis, a clonal expansion index for each public chain was calculated from normalized within-repertoire ranks of inferred template counts. In a later analysis, generation probabilities were computed with a VDJ recombination model fitted to out-of-frame rearrangements, and the resulting probabilities were checked against IGoR. Hypergeometric tests were used in a later analysis to score TCR-TCR, TCR-HLA and TCR-CMV co-occurrence, with a repertoire-size bias correction applied to the TCR pairs. A later analysis estimated false discovery rates by permuting HLA or CMV assignments 20 times. In a later analysis, co-occurring TCRs were grouped with DBSCAN, and TCRdist sequence similarity was added when clustering was performed within HLA-allele-positive subsets. Repertoires with fewer than 30,000 or more than 120,000 public chains, plus five repertoires with anomalous nucleotide sharing, were excluded from co-occurrence clustering. TCRdb provides this immuneACCESS table in a form limited to in-frame rearrangements. Some clones are lacking; in checked studies, under half of them reflect an unresolved V gene, and why the rest are absent is not known. V, J and clone size were drawn from that table, and D and trimming were deduced from the DNA. The sample yields about 54,000 clones; roughly 84% were counted once. The ten largest account for just over 3% of the sample.

Trimming takes 7 bases off V and 4 bases off J; junction bases not matched to a gene: 7. From the germline V gene, CDR1 is SGHRS and CDR2 is YFSETQ. The CDR3 goes from the cysteine to the phenylalanine over 13 residues. The only DNA kept is the CDR3, 39 bases in frame from the first base. In total, roughly 670 healthy bone marrow donors made up the cohort. At the time of sampling, all cohort members were nominally healthy, though unrecorded immune exposures were likely present. The donor was CMV seronegative and belonged to the group of over 350 seronegative cohort members. A peripheral blood sample was provided by each donor, and peripheral blood mononuclear cells were used for TCR beta sequencing. The Qiagen DNeasy Blood Extraction Kit was used to extract genomic DNA from the blood cell samples. Broader findings and caveats from the paper: The only immune exposure information available for the cohort was CMV serostatus. The earlier analysis of 450 to 700 of the donors excluded approximately 15 rarely observed V segments, including chromosome 9 orphons, because counts were too low. Strong co-occurrence of HLA alleles, especially DR and DQ, made assigning TCR associations to individual alleles difficult. Cytomegalovirus status was reported to be diagnosed by the classifier with high specificity and sensitivity in both the original and validation cohorts. A later analysis found that HLA-associated TCR beta chains were more clonally expanded and had lower generation probabilities than equally common non-associated chains. At a false discovery rate of 0.05, a later analysis linked around 15,000 TCR beta sequences to specific HLA alleles. According to a later analysis, most CMV-associated TCR beta chains appeared to be HLA-restricted, and the HLA associations seemed to be driven largely by CMV exposure. According to a later analysis, parvovirus B19, influenza, CMV and Epstein-Barr virus appeared linked to several top co-occurrence clusters. The authors suggested that the approach could potentially be extended to other disease states and immunological phenotypes. Compared with the 666-donor mean, donors in an Asian-associated ancestry cluster had fewer N-insertions in productive TCRs, according to a later genetic analysis. In vitro tests confirmed that a few of the cytomegalovirus-associated TCR beta chains recognize cytomegalovirus antigens. The cohort was sequenced for TCR beta chains only, and without alpha or paired-chain data the features that could be detected were limited. The sequencing pipeline was judged likely to have produced a cluster of highly shared sequence variants as a technical artifact. The study listed approximately 160 TCR beta chains as associated with cytomegalovirus. V-gene and J-gene trimming of TCR beta chains was associated with a missense DCLRE1C variant in a later genetic analysis, and the association was replicated in an independent cohort. In a later analysis, TCR association rates were found to vary across HLA loci, with the most associated TCRs seen for DRB1 alleles and the fewest for HLA-C alleles. While some public TCRs were present in many individuals, most TCR sequences turned up only very rarely across donors. Some IMGT-functional V segments, including TRBV6-2 and TRBV6-3, could not be distinguished by the 87-base-pair reads and were therefore excluded. Broadly in line with IMGT annotations, most TCR beta V segments showed up in productive rearrangements about 87% or about 30% of the time in an earlier analysis of a few hundred of the donors. Linkage disequilibrium might explain the correlated functional status among segregating V segments, but an unknown experimental factor could not be excluded. A further reported finding was that TCR beta sequences accurately predicted the HLA-A and HLA-B alleles for most subjects in the first cohort. The presence/absence analyses assumed that sequencing depth was roughly uniform across donors, and that assumption may not be true. HLA typing was unavailable for some donors at each locus, so association tests used only the typed subset.

Only a few counts were recorded for this clone. The antigen this receptor binds is unknown. Base quality data are lacking; no much larger clone is found one base away. The source material was PBMCs. In this chain, TRBV5-1 is recombined with TRBJ2-7, and 8 junctional nucleotides match TRBD1. The TCR was taken from a woman younger than 30 in good health and CMV-seronegative. The DNA sequence is TGCGCCAGCTCCACGACAGGGGAATACGAGCAGTACTTC. Its translation is CASSTTGEYEQYF.